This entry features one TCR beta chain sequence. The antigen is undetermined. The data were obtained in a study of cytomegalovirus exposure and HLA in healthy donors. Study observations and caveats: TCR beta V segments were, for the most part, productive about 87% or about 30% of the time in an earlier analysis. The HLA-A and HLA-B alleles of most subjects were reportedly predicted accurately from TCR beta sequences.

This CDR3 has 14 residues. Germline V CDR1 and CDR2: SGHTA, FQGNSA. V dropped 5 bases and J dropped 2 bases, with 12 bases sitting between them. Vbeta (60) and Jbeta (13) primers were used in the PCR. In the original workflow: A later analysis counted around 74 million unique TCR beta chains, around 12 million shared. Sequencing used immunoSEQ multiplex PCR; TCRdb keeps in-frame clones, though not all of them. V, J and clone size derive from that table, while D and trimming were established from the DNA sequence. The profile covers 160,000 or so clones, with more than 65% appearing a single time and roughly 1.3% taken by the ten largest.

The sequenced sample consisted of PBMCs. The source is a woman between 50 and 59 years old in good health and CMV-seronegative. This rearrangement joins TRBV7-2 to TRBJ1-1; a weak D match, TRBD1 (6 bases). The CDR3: CASSPNRVNTEAFF. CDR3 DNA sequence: TGTGCCAGCAGCCCGAACAGGGTTAACACTGAAGCTTTCTTT.